The text below deals with one T cell receptor beta chain. This entry belongs to a study of technical replicates of blood from a few donors. Looked up from germline, CDR1 is SNHLY and CDR2 is FYNNEI. Trimming removed 6 bases from V and 6 bases from J; junction bases left unmatched: 3. This CDR3 has 12 residues. Profiled with immunoSEQ multiplex PCR; TCRdb holds only in-frame clones, not every one. The data contain around 83,000 clones, around 94% of them seen just once; the ten biggest clones take up under 0.5%. The sequence derives from a human donor in good health. The source material was T cells isolated from PBMCs. The chain couples TRBV2 to TRBJ1-1, with 8 bases that match TRBD1. The CDR3, as DNA: TGTGCCAGCAGGACAGGGGTACCTGAAGCTTTCTTT. This gives the protein CASRTGVPEAFF.